The 17 T cell receptor beta chains presented below share a single source sample, sequenced in a study of cytomegalovirus exposure and HLA in healthy donors (dated by TCRdb to about 2017). The library was generated by the immunoSEQ multiplex PCR assay. For the multiplex PCR, a mixture combining 60 forward primers for TCR Vbeta segments and 13 reverse primers for TCR Jbeta segments was used. Sourced from immuneACCESS, this table was stored by TCRdb with only in-frame sequences that have V and J called. A share of the clones is absent; for the studies checked, an unresolved V gene accounts for under half, and the remainder has no known explanation. In all, the sample holds 150,000 to 200,000 clones, and approximately 82% of those were seen once. Around 2.1% of the sample is in the top ten clones. Sequenced material: PBMCs. These receptors all stem from a woman younger than 35 in good health and CMV-seropositive.

The chain employs TRBV15 and TRBJ2-1; possible D gene TRBD2, 6 bases. The germline V gene encodes CDR1 LNHNV and CDR2 YYDKDF (reference sequence). Trimming removed 1 base from V and 7 bases from J, with 17 bases in between. The CDR3 loop spans 16 amino acids. The CDR3 reads CATSRAPGRRENEQFF. CDR3 nucleotides: TGTGCCACCAGCAGAGCTCCGGGAAGGAGGGAAAATGAGCAGTTCTTC. Drawing the rest from reference TRBV15 and TRBJ2-1, the complete variable domain is DAMVIQNPRYQVTQFGKPVTLSCSQTLNHNVMYWYQQKSSQAPKLLFHYYDKDFNNEADTPDNFQSRRPNTSFCFLDIRSPGLGDTAMYLCATSRAPGRRENEQFFGPGTRLTVL.

The sample holds a few counts of this clone. The chain joins TRBV15 to TRBJ2-1; 13 bases agree with TRBD2. The CDR3 covers 17 residues. The ends lost 3 bases at V and 0 bases at J; junction bases unmatched: 2. Germline V gene sequence: CDR1 LNHNV, CDR2 YYDKDF (reference sequence). This CDR3 is CATSSRLAGGSYNEQFF. In DNA form, the CDR3 reads TGTGCCACCAGCAGCAGACTAGCGGGGGGCTCCTACAATGAGCAGTTCTTC.

The chain uses TRBV9 and TRBJ2-3; 10 positions agree with TRBD2. The germline CDR1 and CDR2 sequences are SGDLS and YYNGEE. V lost 3 bases, J lost 2 bases, and 12 bases stayed unmatched. The CDR3 spans 18 residues. The CDR3 sequence: CASSEEDGLAALTDTQYF. The CDR3 coding sequence is TGTGCCAGCAGCGAGGAGGACGGACTAGCGGCCCTCACAGATACGCAGTATTTT.

V usage is TRBV15 and J usage is TRBJ2-7; D possibly corresponds to TRBD2 (6 bases). The V end was cut by 0 bases, the J end by 4 bases, with 19 bases between. Germline V CDR1 and CDR2: LNHNV, YYDKDF (reference sequence). The length of the CDR3 is 17 residues. The CDR3 nucleotides read TGTGCCACCAGCAGAGAACGCGCGGGGCAGGCCAATTACGAGCAGTACTTC. Protein sequence: CATSRERAGQANYEQYF.

Notes on this clone: Given the absence of the conserved phenylalanine or tryptophan at the CDR3 end, a read error is likely. The rearrangement links TRBV7-2 to TRBJ1-1; TRBD1 aligns across 7 bases. Germline CDR1 and CDR2: SGHTA and FQGNSA. Trimming took 0 bases from V and 4 from J; bases not matched to a gene: 2. The CDR3 spans 14 residues. The CDR3 loop is CASSLAPGGTEAFS. CDR3 nucleotides: TGTGCCAGCAGCTTAGCGCCAGGGGGCACTGAAGCTTTCTCT.

CDR3 amino acids: CSHDGGGADTQYF. CDR3 nucleotide sequence: TGCAGCCACGATGGGGGGGGAGCAGATACGCAGTATTTT. J is TRBJ2-3 and V is TRBV29-1, with 7 bases that match TRBD2. V was pared by 8 bases and J by 4 bases, with 9 bases of the junction left unmatched. Germline-derived CDR1 and CDR2 are SQVTM and ANQGSEA. The length of the CDR3 is 13 residues.

In this sample, this clone turned up once. The rearrangement joins TRBV6-1 to TRBJ2-7; 12 bases line up with TRBD1. The CDR3 has 16 residues. CDR1 and CDR2 (germline): MNHNS, SASEGT. With V trimmed by 2 bases and J by 4 bases, 6 bases remained unmatched. This chain's CDR3 is CASSEWPGQGAYEQYV. For the CDR3, the DNA is TGTGCCAGCAGTGAATGGCCGGGACAGGGGGCTTACGAGCAGTACGTC.

The chain is built from TRBV6-1 and TRBJ2-1; 8 bases agree with TRBD1. Germline CDR1 is MNHNS and CDR2 is SASEGT. The CDR3 runs 16 residues. The junction had 8 bases not matched to a gene; V was cut back by 2 bases and J by 5 bases. The CDR3 region has the DNA TGTGCCAGCAGTGAACCGGGCAGGGGGCAGGACAATGAGCAGTTCTTC. Translating gives CASSEPGRGQDNEQFF.

The gene calls are TRBV7-2 and TRBJ2-1; 9 bases agree with TRBD1. Germline V gene data show CDR1 as SGHTA and CDR2 as FQGNSA. This CDR3 has 19 residues. V lost 2 bases, J lost 8 bases, and 19 bases stayed unmatched. The CDR3 DNA reads TGTGCCAGCAGCTTAAATGGTTGGGGACCGGGACAGGGTCACGATGAGCAGTTCTTC. The encoded protein is CASSLNGWGPGQGHDEQFF.

The gene calls are TRBV4-2 and TRBJ1-2, with TRBD1 matching 7 bases. Germline V gene data show CDR1 as LGHNA and CDR2 as YNFKEQ. The CDR3 sequence is 15 residues long. V lost 0 bases to trimming and J lost 4 bases; unmatched junction nucleotides: 5. Here the CDR3 reads CASSQDPRTGYGYTF. The CDR3 nucleotides are TGTGCCAGCAGCCAAGATCCCCGGACAGGCTATGGCTACACCTTC.

There are a few counts of this clone. Different DNA sequences within this sample yield the same CDR3. This sequence joins TRBV7-9 and TRBJ1-1; D is ambiguous. Germline assignment: CDR1 SEHNR and CDR2 FQNEAQ (reference sequence). There are 12 residues in the CDR3. V gave up 5 bases and J gave up 1 base, with 5 bases separating them. The CDR3 DNA sequence: TGTGCCAGCAGCCGGGGGAACACTGAAGCTTTCTTT. It translates to CASSRGNTEAFF.

The genes are TRBV6-1 and TRBJ2-5; 7 bases align to TRBD2. The ends lost 8 bases at V and 5 bases at J; junction bases unmatched: 8. Germline V gene data show CDR1 as MNHNS and CDR2 as SASEGT. This CDR3 has 13 residues. CDR3 amino acids: CASQPWGGETQYF. DNA of the CDR3: TGTGCCAGCCAGCCTTGGGGGGGGGAGACCCAGTACTTC.

The chain carries TRBV6-1 and TRBJ1-2; D uncertain. V gave up 5 bases and J gave up 0 bases, with 7 bases separating them. The CDR3 length is 13 residues. CDR1 is MNHNS, CDR2 SASEGT, per germline. DNA of the CDR3: TGTGCCAGCAGTTATTCGGCTAACTATGGCTACACCTTC. Its protein product is CASSYSANYGYTF.

This clone occurred once. The chain is built from TRBV6-4 and TRBJ2-2, with D perhaps TRBD1 (6 bases). Germline lookup yields CDR1 MRHNA and CDR2 SNTAGT. Trimming removed 2 bases from V and 4 bases from J, with 11 bases in between. This CDR3 spans 15 amino acids. The CDR3 bases are TGTGCCAGCAGTGACGGGGGACAAAGCACCGGGGAGCTGTTTTTT. It specifies CASSDGGQSTGELFF.

This chain joins TRBV9 and TRBJ1-3, with unresolved D. The CDR3 is made up of 16 amino acids. V shed 0 bases and J shed 0 bases, with 10 bases lying between them. Germline values: CDR1 SGDLS, CDR2 YYNGEE. The CDR3 coding sequence is TGTGCCAGCAGCGTAGGCAGCTGGAGCTCTGGAAACACCATATATTTT. It specifies CASSVGSWSSGNTIYF.

The rearrangement links TRBV4-1 to TRBJ1-6; a weak D match, TRBD1 (5 bases). V was trimmed by 4 bases and J by 6 bases, leaving 13 bases between them. Germline loops: CDR1 MGHRA, CDR2 YSYEKL. The CDR3 length is 15 residues. CDR3 region: CASSRARVSNSPLHF. CDR3 nucleotide sequence: TGCGCCAGCAGCCGGGCCAGGGTAAGTAATTCACCCCTCCACTTT.

J is TRBJ2-7 and V is TRBV5-5; D may be TRBD2 (6 bases). V was cut by 0 bases and J by 1 base, with 11 bases left in between. The CDR3 loop spans 15 amino acids. Per germline, CDR1 SGHKS and CDR2 YYEKEE (reference sequence). The CDR3 region has the DNA TGTGCCAGCAGCTTGGCCTGGGGGACTTCCTACGAGCAGTACTTC. It codes for CASSLAWGTSYEQYF.